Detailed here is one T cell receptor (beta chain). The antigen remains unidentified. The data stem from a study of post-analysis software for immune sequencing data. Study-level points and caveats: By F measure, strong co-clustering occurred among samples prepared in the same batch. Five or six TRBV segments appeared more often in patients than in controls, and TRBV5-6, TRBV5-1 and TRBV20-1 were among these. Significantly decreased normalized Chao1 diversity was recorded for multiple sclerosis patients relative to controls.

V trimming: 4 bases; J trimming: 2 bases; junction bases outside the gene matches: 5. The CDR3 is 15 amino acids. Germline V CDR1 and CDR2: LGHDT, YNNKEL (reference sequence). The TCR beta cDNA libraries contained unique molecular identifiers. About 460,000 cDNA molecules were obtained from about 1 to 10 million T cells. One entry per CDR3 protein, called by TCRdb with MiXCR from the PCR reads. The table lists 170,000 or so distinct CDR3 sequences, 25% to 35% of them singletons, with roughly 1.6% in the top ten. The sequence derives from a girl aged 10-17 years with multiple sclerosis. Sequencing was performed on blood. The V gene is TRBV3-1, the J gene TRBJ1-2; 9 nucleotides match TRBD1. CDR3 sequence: CASSRDRAWNYGYTF. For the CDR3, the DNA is TGTGCCAGCAGCCGGGACAGGGCATGGAACTATGGCTACACCTTC.